The rows below give T cell receptor beta chains drawn from one sample of a study of OX40 agonist ivuxolimab in advanced cancers. TCRdb's table, derived via immunoSEQ multiplex PCR, lists solely in-frame clones and lacks some. The repertoire consists of some 31,000 clones, with 65% to 80% occurring once and the leading ten covering around a quarter. The sequencing used CD4+ or CD8+ T cells sorted from blood, collected in a trial of the OX40 agonist ivuxolimab. The receptors shown here come from an adult with an advanced solid tumor such as melanoma, head and neck, liver or kidney cancer. Both conserved end residues are part of each CDR3. A D gene is named only where the DNA matches it firmly. Clone size is not always given. Where it is, it says once, few, many or a class for expanded clones.

cdr3_nt cdr3_aa j_call v_call d_call clone_size
TGTGCCAGCTCACCAGGGGGGAACAATCAGCCCCAGCATTTT CASSPGGNNQPQHF TRBJ1-5 TRBV18 NA NA
TGTGCCAGCAGCCAAGCGGGACAGGGGAACACTGAAGCTTTCTTT CASSQAGQGNTEAFF TRBJ1-1 TRBV6-6 TRBD1 NA
TGCGCCAGCAGCTTCTCCTGGGGCGGAGATACGCAGTATTTT CASSFSWGGDTQYF TRBJ2-3 TRBV5-1 NA NA
TGTGCCTGGAGCCCTTTCGGGAATCAGCCCCAGCATTTT CAWSPFGNQPQHF TRBJ1-5 TRBV30 NA NA
TGTGCCATCAGTGGTGGCAGGGGTTCCTATAATTCACCCCTCCACTTT CAISGGRGSYNSPLHF TRBJ1-6 TRBV10-3 NA NA
TGTGCCAGTAGTATTTATCGGGGGTACGAGCAGTACTTC CASSIYRGYEQYF TRBJ2-7 TRBV19 NA NA
TGTGCCAGCAGCTTAACAGATTCTTCACCCCTCCACTTT CASSLTDSSPLHF TRBJ1-6 TRBV5-5 NA NA
TGTGCCAGTAGTATAGCTCAGGGACGTTCACCCCTCCACTTT CASSIAQGRSPLHF TRBJ1-6 TRBV19 NA NA
TGTGCCAGCAGTTCATTCCAGGGTCATCAGCCCCAGCATTTT CASSSFQGHQPQHF TRBJ1-5 TRBV28 NA NA
TGTGCCATCAGTGGACAGGGAGGCGAGACCCAGTACTTC CAISGQGGETQYF TRBJ2-5 TRBV10-3 NA NA
TGTGCCAGCAGCTTAGCCACCGGGGAGCTGTTTTTT CASSLATGELFF TRBJ2-2 TRBV7-2 NA NA
TGTGCCAGTAGTATCCAGGATTATCAGCCCCAGCATTTT CASSIQDYQPQHF TRBJ1-5 TRBV19 NA NA
TGTGCCAGCAGCCTCGGACAGGGTGATGAGCAGTTCTTC CASSLGQGDEQFF TRBJ2-1 TRBV2 TRBD1 NA
TGTGCCAGCAGCCACAGACGAGGCTACGAGCAGTACTTC CASSHRRGYEQYF TRBJ2-7 TRBV7-6 NA NA
TGTGCCAGTAGTATTGTGGCCACCTCTGGAAACACCATATATTTT CASSIVATSGNTIYF TRBJ1-3 TRBV19 NA NA
TGTGCCAGCAGGTCCGACAGGGGAATCACTGAAGCTTTCTTT CASRSDRGITEAFF TRBJ1-1 TRBV2 TRBD1 NA
TGTGCCAGCAGTCCGGGGACAGGGAGGGAGTCTGGGGCCAACGTCCTGACTTTC CASSPGTGRESGANVLTF TRBJ2-6 TRBV28 TRBD1 NA
TGTGCCAGCAGCCTGTTCGGGGGGTCACAAGAGACCCAGCACTTC CASSLFGGSQETQHF TRBJ2-5 TRBV7-9 TRBD2 NA
TGCACCAGCAGCTTGCGATCGGACTCCCTACAGAACAATGAGCAGTTCTTC CTSSLRSDSLQNNEQFF TRBJ2-1 TRBV1 NA once
TGCAGCGTGAACCGGGACAGTTCCTTCATCTCTGGAAACACCATATATTTT CSVNRDSSFISGNTIYF TRBJ1-3 TRBV29-1 TRBD1 NA
TGTGCCTGGAGTGGAGCGGATACGCAGTATTTT CAWSGADTQYF TRBJ2-3 TRBV30 NA NA
TGTGCCAGCCTGGGACAGGTACCCACCGGGGAGCTGTTTTTT CASLGQVPTGELFF TRBJ2-2 TRBV28 TRBD1 NA
TGTGCCAGTAGTAATACGGACTGGAGAGGCTACGAGCAGTACTTC CASSNTDWRGYEQYF TRBJ2-7 TRBV19 NA NA
TGTGCCAGCAGCTTAGGAATCGGGATACAAGAGACCCAGTACTTC CASSLGIGIQETQYF TRBJ2-5 TRBV7-9 NA NA
TGTGCCAGCAGCTTGGTAGGGGGGTATTTTACAGATACGCAGTATTTT CASSLVGGYFTDTQYF TRBJ2-3 TRBV5-5 NA NA
TGTGCCAGCAGTTACAGGACAGGGGGCTACGAGCAGTACTTC CASSYRTGGYEQYF TRBJ2-7 TRBV27 TRBD1 few
TGTGCCAGCAGTTACGGCGGGAATCAGCCCCAGCATTTT CASSYGGNQPQHF TRBJ1-5 TRBV6-5 NA once
TGTGCCAGCAGCCCTTCTTCTGGTTATAATTCACCCCTCCACTTT CASSPSSGYNSPLHF TRBJ1-6 TRBV6-1 NA NA
TGTGCCAGCAGCTTAGAGGTGCTTAACACAGATACGCAGTATTTT CASSLEVLNTDTQYF TRBJ2-3 TRBV13 NA NA
TGTGCCGGCGGGACTTCTGGAAACACCATATATTTT CAGGTSGNTIYF TRBJ1-3 TRBV28 NA NA
TGTGCCAGCAGTGAAATGGCGGGTGTTCAGCCCCAGCATTTT CASSEMAGVQPQHF TRBJ1-5 TRBV2 NA NA
TGTGCCAGTAGTACTTATAGAACTAATGAAAAACTGTTTTTT CASSTYRTNEKLFF TRBJ1-4 TRBV19 NA NA
TGTGCCAGCAGTGAAATTGGCTACACCTTC CASSEIGYTF TRBJ1-2 TRBV6-1 NA NA
TGTGCCAGCTCACCCCAGGGGGGGGCGAACACTGAAGCTTTCTTT CASSPQGGANTEAFF TRBJ1-1 TRBV18 TRBD1 NA
TGTGCCAGCAGTTTCAGCCGAGCGGAGCACCAAGAGACCCAGTACTTC CASSFSRAEHQETQYF TRBJ2-5 TRBV28 NA NA
TGTGCCAGCAGCCTCCATTCGGGGACTAGCGGGGGGAGGAACATTCAGTACTTC CASSLHSGTSGGRNIQYF TRBJ2-4 TRBV14 TRBD2 NA
TGTGCCAGCAGCCAAGGGATTGGGGACCGCCTCTCTGGAAACACCATATATTTT CASSQGIGDRLSGNTIYF TRBJ1-3 TRBV14 NA NA
TGTGCCAGCAGCTTGGATCTAGCGGGAAGCGCCAGTGGCGAGCAGTACTTC CASSLDLAGSASGEQYF TRBJ2-7 TRBV5-4 TRBD2 NA
TGTGCCAGCAGCCCTCCACAATTCGCCGGTCCGGAGACCCAGTACTTC CASSPPQFAGPETQYF TRBJ2-5 TRBV5-5 NA NA
TGTGCCTGGAGTACAGGACTAGCGGGGGGGCTGGGGCTCTACGAGCAGTACTTC CAWSTGLAGGLGLYEQYF TRBJ2-7 TRBV30 TRBD2 NA
TGTGCCAGCAGCGTTACAGCGGGGGCTCCGGGAGAGACCCAGTACTTC CASSVTAGAPGETQYF TRBJ2-5 TRBV9 TRBD2 NA
TGTGCCAGCAGCTTAGCAGAGTATAGCAATCAGCCCCAGCATTTT CASSLAEYSNQPQHF TRBJ1-5 TRBV7-2 NA NA
TGTGCCAGCAGCTCTATCACGGGGGGGGGCCTGTATACGCAGTATTTT CASSSITGGGLYTQYF TRBJ2-3 TRBV4-2 TRBD2 NA
TGTGCCGGAGTCTTGTGGGGGGACACCGGGGAGCTGTTTTTT CAGVLWGDTGELFF TRBJ2-2 TRBV5-3 NA NA
TGTGCCAGCACTACGGGACAGGGTTTATCCTATAATTCACCCCTCCACTTT CASTTGQGLSYNSPLHF TRBJ1-6 TRBV28 TRBD1 few
TGTGCCAGCAGCTTAGATATCGTTCTTAACACTGAAGCTTTCTTT CASSLDIVLNTEAFF TRBJ1-1 TRBV5-4 NA NA
TGCGCCAGCAGCTTGCCAACGGGGGGCCCAGATACGCAGTATTTT CASSLPTGGPDTQYF TRBJ2-3 TRBV5-1 NA medium-sized
TGTGCCAGCAGTTACTCGACGGTGAACACTGAAGCTTTCTTT CASSYSTVNTEAFF TRBJ1-1 TRBV6-5 NA NA
TGTGCGCTCGGTCACAATGAGCAGTTCTTC CALGHNEQFF TRBJ2-1 TRBV6-1 NA once
TGTGCCAGCAGCATCAGCGGAAACTATGGCTACACCTTC CASSISGNYGYTF TRBJ1-2 TRBV2 NA NA
TGTGCCTGGAGTACGAATGAAAAACTGTTTTTT CAWSTNEKLFF TRBJ1-4 TRBV30 NA NA
TGTGCCTGGACAGGGTTGGAGACCCAGTACTTC CAWTGLETQYF TRBJ2-5 TRBV30 NA NA
TGTGCCAGCAGTCTAAAGGGGGATCTGAACACCGGGGAGCTGTTTTTT CASSLKGDLNTGELFF TRBJ2-2 TRBV27 NA NA
TGTGCCAGCAGCGAACCCGGGACAGGGAGAGGGAATGAGCAGTTCTTC CASSEPGTGRGNEQFF TRBJ2-1 TRBV6-1 TRBD1 NA
TGTGCCAGCACCGGATATACCACAGATACGCAGTATTTT CASTGYTTDTQYF TRBJ2-3 TRBV5-5 NA NA
TGTGCCAGCAGTATGACTAGCGGGGGCCCCTACGAGCAGTACTTC CASSMTSGGPYEQYF TRBJ2-7 TRBV6-5 TRBD2 once
TGTGCCAGCAGCCCCACAGTGAACACTGAAGCTTTCTTT CASSPTVNTEAFF TRBJ1-1 TRBV7-3 NA NA